This T cell receptor beta chain was identified during a study of blood T cell repertoires in COVID-19. Study summary: Sites in the United States, Italy and Spain provided acute and convalescent COVID-19 samples.

The CDR3 spans 16 residues. V lost 9 bases and J lost 1, with 21 bases in between. The V gene's germline CDR1 is LNHDA and CDR2 SQIVND (reference sequence). TCRdb's table, derived via immunoSEQ multiplex PCR, lists solely in-frame clones and lacks some. The sample contains tens of thousands of clones, around 84% of which appear only once. Sequencing was done on a sample of peripheral blood. This chain connects TRBV19 to TRBJ1-1; D gene unclear. The source of this sequence is a man between 50 and 59 years old with acute or convalescent COVID-19. This CDR3 reads CARDLALRRRNTEAFF. In DNA form, the CDR3 reads TGTGCCAGAGATCTAGCCCTCAGGCGCAGGAACACTGAAGCTTTCTTT.